These 18 T cell receptor beta chains came from one sample sequenced in a study of cytomegalovirus exposure and HLA in healthy donors. Primers: 60 Vbeta forward and 13 Jbeta reverse. TCRdb's table, derived via immunoSEQ multiplex PCR, lists solely in-frame clones and lacks some. Here the sample spans some 77,000 clones, roughly 79% being singletons. Specimen: PBMCs. The receptor source for this set is a woman in her thirties or forties in good health and CMV-seropositive.

The chain couples TRBV18 to TRBJ2-4; D is possibly TRBD1 (6 bases). Trimming removed 0 bases from V and 1 base from J, with 16 bases in between. The germline V gene has CDR1 KGHSH and CDR2 LQKENI. This CDR3 comprises 18 residues. CDR3 amino acids: CASSPPEGGARAKNIQYF. For the CDR3, the DNA is TGTGCCAGCTCACCACCGGAAGGGGGTGCTAGGGCCAAAAACATTCAGTACTTC. The full variable domain, rest sourced from reference TRBV18 and TRBJ2-4, is NAGVMQNPRHLVRRRGQEARLRCSPMKGHSHVYWYRQLPEEGLKFMVYLQKENIIDESGMPKERFSAEFPKEGPSILRIQQVVRGDSAAYFCASSPPEGGARAKNIQYFGAGTRLSVL.

V usage is TRBV2 and J usage is TRBJ1-1; D perhaps matches TRBD1 (5 bases). The CDR3 is made up of 15 amino acids. With 0 bases removed from V and 0 bases from J, the gap between germline ends came to 8 bases. CDR1 and CDR2 from the germline V gene are SNHLY and FYNNEI. This chain's CDR3 is CASSEAGRVNTEAFF. In DNA form, the CDR3 reads TGTGCCAGCAGTGAAGCGGGCAGGGTGAACACTGAAGCTTTCTTT. Based on the CDR3 plus reference TRBV2 and TRBJ1-1, the full variable domain is EPEVTQTPSHQVTQMGQEVILRCVPISNHLYFYWYRQILGQKVEFLVSFYNNEISEKSEIFDDQFSVERPDGSNFTLKIRSTKLEDSAMYFCASSEAGRVNTEAFFGQGTRLTVV.

The chain is built from TRBV28 and TRBJ2-1, with TRBD1 matching over 7 bases. CDR1 is MDHEN and CDR2 is SYDVKM in the germline V gene. This CDR3 comprises 18 residues. V lost 2 bases to trimming and J lost 5 bases; unmatched junction nucleotides: 15. CDR3 nucleotide sequence: TGTGCCAGCAGTTTAGAGGGGGACAGTCCCACGGGGCACAATGAGCAGTTCTTC. This sequence encodes CASSLEGDSPTGHNEQFF. The complete variable domain, with remaining parts taken from reference TRBV28 and TRBJ2-1, reads DVKVTQSSRYLVKRTGEKVFLECVQDMDHENMFWYRQDPGLGLRLIYFSYDVKMKEKGDIPEGYSVSREKKERFSLILESASTNQTSMYLCASSLEGDSPTGHNEQFFGPGTRLTVL.

The chain uses TRBV9 and TRBJ2-5; D might be TRBD2 (5 bases). Between the trimmed V and J ends, which lost 1 base and 1 base, there was a span of 11 bases. The CDR3 contains 15 residues. Germline CDR1 and CDR2: SGDLS and YYNGEE. In DNA form, the CDR3 reads TGTGCCAGCAGCGTACTCTCGGGGTTCCAAGAGACCCAGTACTTC. It specifies CASSVLSGFQETQYF.

CDR3 DNA: TGTGCCAGCAGCCAAGGGGGTGGTTCTAATTTGGTGCAGTTCTTC. Translation gives CASSQGGGSNLVQFF. The gene calls are TRBV5-4 and TRBJ2-1; possibly TRBD1 for D (6 bases). This CDR3 spans 15 amino acids. Germline CDR1 is SGHNT and CDR2 is YYREEE (reference sequence). Trimming removed 4 bases at V and 12 bases at J, with 23 bases between.

This clone showed up just a few times. The rearrangement joins TRBV5-6 to TRBJ1-1, with D possibly TRBD1 on 6 matching bases. There are 13 residues in the CDR3. Trimming took 4 bases from V and 8 from J, leaving 15 bases between them. Germline V lookup: CDR1 SGHDT, CDR2 YYEEEE. The CDR3 coding sequence is TGTGCCAGCAGCGAATATAACAGGGCGGAAGCTTTCTTT. Its translation: CASSEYNRAEAFF.

This sequence joins TRBV9 and TRBJ2-1, with a possible D match to TRBD2 (5 bases). Trimming left V 0 bases short and J 7 bases short, with 20 bases between. Germline V gene data show CDR1 as SGDLS and CDR2 as YYNGEE. This CDR3 spans 17 amino acids. The CDR3 sequence is CASSVGFRGSSGNEQFF. The CDR3 region has the DNA TGTGCCAGCAGCGTAGGGTTCAGAGGGAGTTCGGGAAATGAGCAGTTCTTC. Looking up the rest from reference TRBV9 and TRBJ2-1 gives the full variable domain: DSGVTQTPKHLITATGQRVTLRCSPRSGDLSVYWYQQSLDQGLQFLIQYYNGEERAKGNILERFSAQQFPDLHSELNLSSLELGDSALYFCASSVGFRGSSGNEQFFGPGTRLTVL.

The chain has TRBV5-3 and TRBJ1-1; D is ambiguous. TRBV5-3 is annotated as an ORF whose role is uncertain. Trimming took off 0 bases at V and 5 bases at J, with 14 bases between the two ends. The CDR3 contains 15 residues. CDR3 sequence (DNA): TGTGCCAGAAGCTTGGCTCACCCCAGAGGAACTGAAGCTTTCTTT. Its translation: CARSLAHPRGTEAFF.

This rearrangement joins TRBV6-5 to TRBJ1-2; a possible D gene is TRBD1 (5 bases). V dropped 10 bases and J dropped 7 bases, with 22 bases sitting between them. The CDR3 is 14 amino acids. CDR1 is MNHEY, CDR2 SVGAGI, per germline. The CDR3 DNA sequence: TGTGCCACCAACGGCACAGGCTTCGATGGTGGCTACACCTTC. Protein sequence: CATNGTGFDGGYTF.

This CDR3 reads CASSQAIGATTRNTGELFF. In DNA, the CDR3 is TGTGCCAGCAGCCAAGCCATAGGGGCTACGACCCGAAACACCGGGGAGCTGTTTTTT. The chain uses TRBV4-2 and TRBJ2-2, with D possibly being TRBD1 (5 bases). Germline CDR1 is LGHNA and CDR2 is YNFKEQ. The CDR3 covers 19 residues. Trimming cost V 1 base and J 2 bases, with 20 bases left between them.

V and J are TRBV15 and TRBJ1-4; D unclear. Germline V gene data show CDR1 as LNHNV and CDR2 as YYDKDF (reference sequence). This CDR3 is 15 amino acids long. With 4 bases removed from V and 0 bases from J, the gap between germline ends came to 9 bases. Written as DNA, the CDR3 is TGTGCCACCAGCACGCGCGTTGCAACTAATGAAAAACTGTTTTTT. This translates into CATSTRVATNEKLFF.

The chain carries TRBV28 and TRBJ2-1; 10 bases are a match to TRBD2. The V gene end was trimmed by 4 bases and the J gene end by 4 bases; junction bases not matched to a gene: 7. Germline-derived CDR1 and CDR2 are MDHEN and SYDVKM. The CDR3 has 16 amino acids. CDR3 in amino acids: CASSSAGTSAYNEQFF. The CDR3 DNA sequence: TGTGCCAGCAGTTCTGCTGGGACTAGCGCATACAATGAGCAGTTCTTC.

Details on this clone: The germline gene is not matched at one end of the junction; a read error may be the cause. The chain links TRBV4-1 to TRBJ2-2; maybe TRBD2 (6 bases). Germline CDR1 reads MGHRA; CDR2 reads YSYEKL. The CDR3 is made up of 15 amino acids. The CDR3 loop reads CASSASAPTTGGLFF. Written as DNA, the CDR3 is TGCGCCAGCAGTGCGTCGGCCCCCACAACCGGGGGGCTGTTTTTT.

The chain recombines TRBV25-1 with TRBJ2-1; D unclear. The V gene lost 1 base and the J gene lost 3 bases, with 10 bases spanning the gap. CDR3 length: 15 amino acids. Germline CDR1 and CDR2: MGHDK and SYGVNS. The CDR3 region is CASSEFRTVYNEQFF. DNA of the CDR3: TGTGCCAGCAGTGAATTCAGAACAGTCTACAATGAGCAGTTCTTC. Full variable domain (missing parts from reference TRBV25-1 and TRBJ2-1): EADIYQTPRYLVIGTGKKITLECSQTMGHDKMYWYQQDPGMELHLIHYSYGVNSTEKGDLSSESTVSRIRTEHFPLTLESARPSHTSQYLCASSEFRTVYNEQFFGPGTRLTVL.

This chain links TRBV6-1 with TRBJ2-7, with TRBD1 matching 8 bases. This CDR3 is 15 amino acids long. Germline CDR1 is MNHNS and CDR2 is SASEGT. The V segment lost 4 bases and the J segment 0 bases; nucleotides outside the gene matches: 5. CDR3 sequence reads: CASSGTGMNSYEQYF. The CDR3 bases are TGTGCCAGCAGTGGGACAGGGATGAACTCCTACGAGCAGTACTTC.

The chain carries TRBV30 and TRBJ2-7; TRBD2 is a possible D gene (5 bases). Deletions cut 1 base from V and 3 bases from J, with 16 bases between. The CDR3 is 15 residues long. Germline loops: CDR1 GTSNPN, CDR2 SVGIG (reference sequence). CDR3 amino acids: CAWSARGVRGYEQYF. DNA for the CDR3: TGTGCCTGGAGTGCCCGGGGAGTGCGAGGCTACGAGCAGTACTTC. Full variable domain (missing parts from reference TRBV30 and TRBJ2-7): SQTIHQWPATLVQPVGSPLSLECTVEGTSNPNLYWYRQAAGRGLQLLFYSVGIGQISSEVPQNLSASRPQDRQFILSSKKLLLSDSGFYLCAWSARGVRGYEQYFGPGTRLTVT.

V gene TRBV7-8 combines with J gene TRBJ2-2, with a weak D call TRBD2 (6 bases). V lost 2 bases and J 1 base, leaving 20 bases between the germline ends. Germline V gene sequence: CDR1 SGHVS, CDR2 FQNEAQ. This CDR3 has 19 residues. In DNA, the CDR3 is TGTGCCAGCAGCTTAAATGGGGGACTCAGACTGGGGAACACCGGGGAGCTGTTTTTT. As protein: CASSLNGGLRLGNTGELFF.

The J gene is TRBJ1-3, the V gene TRBV6-5, with 9 bases matching TRBD1. The V and J ends lost 5 bases and 1 base, in that order; junction bases with no gene match: 3. Looked up from germline, CDR1 is MNHEY and CDR2 is SVGAGI. The length of the CDR3 is 15 residues. CDR3 DNA sequence: TGTGCCAGCAGTCTACAGGGGGCGTCTGGAAACACCATATATTTT. This gives the protein CASSLQGASGNTIYF.